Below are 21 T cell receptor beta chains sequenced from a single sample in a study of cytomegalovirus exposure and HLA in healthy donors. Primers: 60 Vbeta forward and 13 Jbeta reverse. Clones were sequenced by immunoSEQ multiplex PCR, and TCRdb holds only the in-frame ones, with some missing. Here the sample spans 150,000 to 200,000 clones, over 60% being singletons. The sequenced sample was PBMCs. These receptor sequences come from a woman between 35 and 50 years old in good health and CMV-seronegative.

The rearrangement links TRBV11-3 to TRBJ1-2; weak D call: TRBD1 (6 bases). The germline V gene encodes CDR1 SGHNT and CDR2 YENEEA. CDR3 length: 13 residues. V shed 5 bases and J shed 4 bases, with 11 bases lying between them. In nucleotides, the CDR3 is TGTGCCAGCAGCCCAGGGGATACCTATGGCTACACCTTC. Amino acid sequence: CASSPGDTYGYTF.

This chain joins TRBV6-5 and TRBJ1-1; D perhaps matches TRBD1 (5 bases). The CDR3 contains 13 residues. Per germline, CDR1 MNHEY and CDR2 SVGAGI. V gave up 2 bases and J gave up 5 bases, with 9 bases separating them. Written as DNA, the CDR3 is TGTGCCAGCAGTTACACAGGTTATACTGAAGCTTTCTTT. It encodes CASSYTGYTEAFF.

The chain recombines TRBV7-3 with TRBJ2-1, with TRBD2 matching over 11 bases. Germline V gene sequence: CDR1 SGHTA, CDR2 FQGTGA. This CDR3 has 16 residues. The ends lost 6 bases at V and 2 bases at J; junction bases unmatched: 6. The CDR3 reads CASSFSGRAAYNEQFF. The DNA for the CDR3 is TGTGCCAGCAGTTTTAGCGGGAGGGCGGCCTACAATGAGCAGTTCTTC.

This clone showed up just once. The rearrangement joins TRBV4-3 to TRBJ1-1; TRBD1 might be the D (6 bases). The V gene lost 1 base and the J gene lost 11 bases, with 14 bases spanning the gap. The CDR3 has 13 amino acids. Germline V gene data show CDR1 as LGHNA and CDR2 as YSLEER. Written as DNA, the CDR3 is TGCGCCAGCAGCCAAGCCCTGGCAGGGGCGGCTTTCTTT. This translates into CASSQALAGAAFF.

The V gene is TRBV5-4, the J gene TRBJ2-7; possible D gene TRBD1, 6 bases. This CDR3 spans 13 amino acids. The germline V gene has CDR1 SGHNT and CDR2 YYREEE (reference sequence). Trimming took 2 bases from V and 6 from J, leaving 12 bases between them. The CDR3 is CASSFRDTLEQYV. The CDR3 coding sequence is TGTGCCAGCAGCTTTAGGGACACCCTCGAGCAGTACGTC.

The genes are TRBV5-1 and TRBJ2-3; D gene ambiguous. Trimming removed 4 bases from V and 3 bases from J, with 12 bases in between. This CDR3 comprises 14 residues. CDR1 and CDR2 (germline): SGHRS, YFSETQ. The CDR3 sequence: CASSRRLETDTQYF. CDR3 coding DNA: TGCGCCAGCAGCAGGCGTCTGGAGACAGATACGCAGTATTTT.

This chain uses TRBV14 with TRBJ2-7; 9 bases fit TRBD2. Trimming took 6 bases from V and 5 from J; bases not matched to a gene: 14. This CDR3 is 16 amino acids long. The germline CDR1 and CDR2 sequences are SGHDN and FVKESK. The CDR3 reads CASSLFASGIGHEQYF. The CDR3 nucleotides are TGTGCCAGCAGTTTATTTGCTAGCGGGATAGGTCACGAGCAGTACTTC.

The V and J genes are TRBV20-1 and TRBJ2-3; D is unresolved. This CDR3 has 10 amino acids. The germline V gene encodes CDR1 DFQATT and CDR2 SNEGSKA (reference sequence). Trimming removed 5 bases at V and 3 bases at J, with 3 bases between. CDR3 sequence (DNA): TGCAGTGCTGCGACAGATACGCAGTATTTT. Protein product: CSAATDTQYF.

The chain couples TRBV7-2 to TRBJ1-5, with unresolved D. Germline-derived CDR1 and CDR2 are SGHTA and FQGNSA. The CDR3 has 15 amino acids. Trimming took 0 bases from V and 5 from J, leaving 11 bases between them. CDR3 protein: CASSLATGVDQPQHF. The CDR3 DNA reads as TGTGCCAGCAGCTTAGCTACCGGGGTGGATCAGCCCCAGCATTTT.

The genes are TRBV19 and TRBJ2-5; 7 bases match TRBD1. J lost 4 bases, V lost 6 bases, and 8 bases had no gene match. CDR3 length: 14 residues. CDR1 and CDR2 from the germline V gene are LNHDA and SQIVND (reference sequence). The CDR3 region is CASRRTGEGETQYF. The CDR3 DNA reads TGTGCCAGTAGACGTACAGGGGAAGGAGAGACCCAGTACTTC.

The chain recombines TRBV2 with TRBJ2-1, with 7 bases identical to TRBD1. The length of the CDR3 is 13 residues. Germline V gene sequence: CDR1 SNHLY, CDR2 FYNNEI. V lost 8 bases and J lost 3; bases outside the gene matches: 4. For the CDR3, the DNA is TGTGCCAGCCCCGGGACAGACTACAATGAGCAGTTCTTC. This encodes CASPGTDYNEQFF.

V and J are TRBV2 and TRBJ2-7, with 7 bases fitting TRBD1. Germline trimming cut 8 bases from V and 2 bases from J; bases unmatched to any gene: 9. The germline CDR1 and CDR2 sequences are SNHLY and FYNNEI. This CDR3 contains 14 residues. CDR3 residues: CASRGGVTTYEQYF. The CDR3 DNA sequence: TGTGCCAGCCGAGGGGGCGTAACTACCTACGAGCAGTACTTC.

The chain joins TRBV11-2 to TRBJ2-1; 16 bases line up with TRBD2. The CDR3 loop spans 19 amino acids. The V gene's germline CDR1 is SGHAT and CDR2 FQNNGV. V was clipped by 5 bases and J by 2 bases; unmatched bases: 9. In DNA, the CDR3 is TGTGCCAGCAGCGTGGGCCCGGGACTAGCGGGAGGGCCCTACAATGAGCAGTTCTTC. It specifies CASSVGPGLAGGPYNEQFF.

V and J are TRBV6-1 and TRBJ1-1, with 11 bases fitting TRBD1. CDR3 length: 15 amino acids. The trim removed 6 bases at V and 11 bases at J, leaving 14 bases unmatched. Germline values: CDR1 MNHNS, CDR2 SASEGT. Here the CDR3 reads CASSGQGAIPARAFF. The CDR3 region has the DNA TGTGCCAGCAGCGGACAGGGGGCGATCCCGGCCCGGGCTTTCTTT.

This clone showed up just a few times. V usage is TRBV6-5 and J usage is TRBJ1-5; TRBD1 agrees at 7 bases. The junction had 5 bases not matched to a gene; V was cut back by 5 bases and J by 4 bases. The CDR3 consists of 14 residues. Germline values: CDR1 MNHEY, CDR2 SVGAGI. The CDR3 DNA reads TGTGCCAGCAGTGGGGGACAGCCTAATCAGCCCCAGCATTTT. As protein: CASSGGQPNQPQHF.

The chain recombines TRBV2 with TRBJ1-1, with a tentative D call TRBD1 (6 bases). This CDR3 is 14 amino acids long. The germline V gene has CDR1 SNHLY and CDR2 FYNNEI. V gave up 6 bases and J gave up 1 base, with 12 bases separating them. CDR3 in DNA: TGTGCCAGCAGACCCGGGACACAGAACACTGAAGCTTTCTTT. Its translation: CASRPGTQNTEAFF.

DNA of the CDR3: TGTGCCAGCAGCCCTTGGACAGGGGGCCATGAAAAACTGTTTTTT. Amino acids: CASSPWTGGHEKLFF. This chain connects TRBV9 to TRBJ1-4, with 11 bases that match TRBD1. CDR1 and CDR2 (germline): SGDLS, YYNGEE. The CDR3 is made up of 15 amino acids. Germline trimming cut 4 bases from V and 6 bases from J; bases unmatched to any gene: 5.

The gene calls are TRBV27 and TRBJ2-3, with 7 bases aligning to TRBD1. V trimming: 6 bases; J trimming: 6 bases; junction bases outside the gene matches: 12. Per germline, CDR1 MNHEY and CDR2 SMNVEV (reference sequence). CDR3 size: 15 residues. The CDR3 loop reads CASRALTGSGDTQYF. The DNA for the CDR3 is TGTGCCAGCAGGGCCCTGACAGGGTCCGGGGATACGCAGTATTTT.

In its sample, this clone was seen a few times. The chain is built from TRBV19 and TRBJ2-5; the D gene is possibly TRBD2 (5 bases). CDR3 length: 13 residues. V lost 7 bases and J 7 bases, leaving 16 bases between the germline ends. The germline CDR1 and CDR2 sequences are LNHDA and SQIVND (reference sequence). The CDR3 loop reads CASKTGTSGTQYF. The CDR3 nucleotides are TGTGCCAGTAAAACGGGAACCTCGGGGACCCAGTACTTC.

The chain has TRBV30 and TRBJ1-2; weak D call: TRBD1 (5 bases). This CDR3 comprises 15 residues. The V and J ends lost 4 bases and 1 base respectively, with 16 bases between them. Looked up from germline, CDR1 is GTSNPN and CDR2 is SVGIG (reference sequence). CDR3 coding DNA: TGTGCCTGGAACCGGGACCCCGGGAGTAACTATGGCTACACCTTC. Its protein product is CAWNRDPGSNYGYTF.

CDR3 sequence: CASSDSLAGGHEQFF. CDR3 sequence (DNA): TGTGCCAGCAGTGACTCCCTAGCGGGAGGCCATGAGCAGTTCTTC. The chain combines TRBV6-4 with TRBJ2-1; TRBD2 agrees at 11 bases. J was trimmed by 8 bases and V by 0 bases; bases with no gene match: 3. This CDR3 region has 15 residues. Germline-derived CDR1 and CDR2 are MRHNA and SNTAGT.